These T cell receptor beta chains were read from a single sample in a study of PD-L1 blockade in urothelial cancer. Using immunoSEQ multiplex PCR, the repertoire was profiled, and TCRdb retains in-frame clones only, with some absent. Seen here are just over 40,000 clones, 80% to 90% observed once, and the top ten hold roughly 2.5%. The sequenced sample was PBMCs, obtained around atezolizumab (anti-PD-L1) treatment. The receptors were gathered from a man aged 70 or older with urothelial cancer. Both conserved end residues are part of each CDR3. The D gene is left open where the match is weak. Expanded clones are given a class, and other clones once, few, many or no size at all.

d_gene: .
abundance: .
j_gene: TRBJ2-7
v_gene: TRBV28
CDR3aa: CASNSEGDEQYF
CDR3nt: TGTGCCAGCAATTCCGAGGGAGACGAGCAGTACTTC

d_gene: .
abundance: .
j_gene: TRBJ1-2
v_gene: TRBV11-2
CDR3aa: CASSTGGRANYGYTF
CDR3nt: TGTGCCAGCAGCACCGGCGGGAGAGCTAACTATGGCTACACCTTC

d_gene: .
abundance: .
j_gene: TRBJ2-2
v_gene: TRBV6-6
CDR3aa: CASSSQRNTGELFF
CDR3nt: TGTGCCAGCAGTTCTCAGCGGAACACCGGGGAGCTGTTTTTT

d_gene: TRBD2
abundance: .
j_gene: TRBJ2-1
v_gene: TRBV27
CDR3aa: CASSPIAGVGNEQFF
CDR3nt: TGTGCCAGCAGTCCCATAGCGGGAGTGGGGAATGAGCAGTTCTTC

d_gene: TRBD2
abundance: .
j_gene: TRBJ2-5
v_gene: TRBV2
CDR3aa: CASSDWGQWSSGQETQYF
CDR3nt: TGTGCCAGCAGTGATTGGGGGCAATGGTCTAGCGGGCAAGAGACCCAGTACTTC

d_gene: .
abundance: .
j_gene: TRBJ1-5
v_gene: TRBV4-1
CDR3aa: CASSQALFQPQHF
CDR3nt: TGCGCCAGCAGCCAAGCCTTATTTCAGCCCCAGCATTTT

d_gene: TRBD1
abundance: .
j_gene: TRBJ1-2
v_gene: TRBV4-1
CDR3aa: CASSKGQGAAGYTF
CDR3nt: TGCGCCAGCAGCAAGGGACAGGGGGCGGCTGGCTACACCTTC

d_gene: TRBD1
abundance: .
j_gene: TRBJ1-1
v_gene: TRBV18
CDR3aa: CASSSRQGLGTEAFF
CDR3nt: TGTGCCAGCTCATCACGACAGGGGTTGGGCACTGAAGCTTTCTTT

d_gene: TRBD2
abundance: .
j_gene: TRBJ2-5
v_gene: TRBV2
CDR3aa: CASSVGGNDETQYF
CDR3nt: TGTGCCAGCAGTGTGGGGGGGAATGACGAGACCCAGTACTTC

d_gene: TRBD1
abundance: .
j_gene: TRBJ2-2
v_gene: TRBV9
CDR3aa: CASSTTGDGTGELFF
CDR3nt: TGTGCCAGCAGCACGACAGGGGACGGCACCGGGGAGCTGTTTTTT

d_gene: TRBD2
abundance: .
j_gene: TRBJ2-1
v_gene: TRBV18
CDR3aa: CASSPLAGGYNEQFF
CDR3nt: TGTGCCAGCTCACCTCTAGCGGGAGGTTACAATGAGCAGTTCTTC

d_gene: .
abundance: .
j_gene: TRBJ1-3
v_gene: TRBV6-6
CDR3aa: CASSYNGQGGNTIYF
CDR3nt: TGTGCCAGCAGTTACAATGGGCAGGGAGGAAACACCATATATTTT

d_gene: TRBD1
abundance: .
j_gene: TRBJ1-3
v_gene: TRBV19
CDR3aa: CASATGVSGNTIYF
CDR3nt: TGTGCCAGTGCGACAGGGGTCTCTGGAAACACCATATATTTT

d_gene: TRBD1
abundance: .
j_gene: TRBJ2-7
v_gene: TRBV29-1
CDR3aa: CSVAPTGGSFYEQYF
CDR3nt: TGCAGCGTTGCGCCGACAGGGGGATCCTTCTACGAGCAGTACTTC

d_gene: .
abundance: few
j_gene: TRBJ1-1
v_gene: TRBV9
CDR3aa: CASSVVQTTEAFF
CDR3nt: TGTGCCAGCAGCGTAGTACAGACCACTGAAGCTTTCTTT

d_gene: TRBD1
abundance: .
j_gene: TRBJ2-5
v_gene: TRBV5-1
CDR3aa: CASSRLGQIQETQYF
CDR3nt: TGCGCCAGCAGCCGGTTGGGACAGATTCAAGAGACCCAGTACTTC

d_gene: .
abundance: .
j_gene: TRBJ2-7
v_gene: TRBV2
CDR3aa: CASMGGVAVDEQYF
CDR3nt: TGTGCCAGCATGGGGGGAGTAGCTGTCGACGAGCAGTACTTC

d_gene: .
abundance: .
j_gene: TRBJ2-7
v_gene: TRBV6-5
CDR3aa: CASSYAPSSYEQYF
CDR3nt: TGTGCCAGCAGTTACGCCCCGAGCTCCTACGAGCAGTACTTC

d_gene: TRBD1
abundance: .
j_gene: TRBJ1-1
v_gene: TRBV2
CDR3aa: CASTKDRGLLMNTEAFF
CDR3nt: TGTGCCAGCACCAAGGACAGGGGGCTCCTAATGAACACTGAAGCTTTCTTT

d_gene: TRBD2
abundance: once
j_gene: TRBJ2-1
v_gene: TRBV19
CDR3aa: CATGLAVEEQFF
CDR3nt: TGTGCCACTGGACTAGCGGTCGAGGAGCAGTTCTTC

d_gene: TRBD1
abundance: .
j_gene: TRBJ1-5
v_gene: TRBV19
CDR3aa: CASRVGQGGQPQHF
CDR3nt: TGTGCCAGTAGGGTCGGACAGGGCGGTCAGCCCCAGCATTTT

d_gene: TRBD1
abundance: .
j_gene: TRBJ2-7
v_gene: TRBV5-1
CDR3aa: CASSSLGQGATEQYF
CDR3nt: TGCGCCAGCAGCTCTCTGGGACAGGGGGCCACCGAGCAGTACTTC

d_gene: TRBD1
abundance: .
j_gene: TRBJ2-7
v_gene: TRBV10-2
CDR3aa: CASRIRQGHEQYF
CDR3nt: TGCGCCAGCAGAATTAGACAGGGCCACGAGCAGTACTTC

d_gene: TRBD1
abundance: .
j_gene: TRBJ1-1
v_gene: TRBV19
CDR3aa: CASTMGADRGPAFF
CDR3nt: TGTGCCAGTACCATGGGAGCGGACAGGGGGCCGGCTTTCTTT

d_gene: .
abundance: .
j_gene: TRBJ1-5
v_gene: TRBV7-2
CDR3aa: CASSPQSGQPQHF
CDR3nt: TGTGCCAGCAGCCCTCAGTCAGGTCAGCCCCAGCATTTT

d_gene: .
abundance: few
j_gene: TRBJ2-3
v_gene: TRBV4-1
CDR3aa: CASSPVLVKLGTDTQYF
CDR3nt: TGCGCCAGCAGCCCCGTTTTGGTGAAACTTGGCACAGATACGCAGTATTTT

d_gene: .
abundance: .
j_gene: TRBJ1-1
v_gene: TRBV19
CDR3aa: CASSIQANTEAFF
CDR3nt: TGTGCCAGTAGTATCCAGGCGAACACTGAAGCTTTCTTT

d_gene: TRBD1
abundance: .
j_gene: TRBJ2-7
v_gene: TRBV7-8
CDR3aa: CASRSRTTGYEQYF
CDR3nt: TGTGCCAGCAGAAGCCGGACGACAGGGTACGAGCAGTACTTC

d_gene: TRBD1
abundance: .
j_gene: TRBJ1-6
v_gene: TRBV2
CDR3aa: CASRAGTANSPLHF
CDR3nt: TGTGCCAGCAGGGCCGGGACAGCTAATTCACCCCTCCACTTT

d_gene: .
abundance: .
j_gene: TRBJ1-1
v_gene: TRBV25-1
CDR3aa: CASNFNTEAFF
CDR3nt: TGTGCCAGCAACTTTAACACTGAAGCTTTCTTT

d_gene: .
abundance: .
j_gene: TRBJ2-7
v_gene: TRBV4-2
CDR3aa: CASSQDLLETYEQYF
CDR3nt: TGTGCCAGCAGCCAAGATTTATTGGAGACCTACGAGCAGTACTTC

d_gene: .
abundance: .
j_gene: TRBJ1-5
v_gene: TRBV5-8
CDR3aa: CASSLRGFDGLYSNQPQHF
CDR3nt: TGTGCCAGCAGCTTACGCGGGTTCGATGGCCTTTATAGCAATCAGCCCCAGCATTTT

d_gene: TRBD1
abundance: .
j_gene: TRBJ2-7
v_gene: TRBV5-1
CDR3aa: CASSPGMGQGPGEQYF
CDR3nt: TGCGCCAGCAGCCCTGGCATGGGACAGGGCCCTGGCGAGCAGTACTTC

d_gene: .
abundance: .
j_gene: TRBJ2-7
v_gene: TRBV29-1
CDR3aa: CSVRFSYEQYF
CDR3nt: TGCAGCGTGAGATTCTCCTACGAGCAGTACTTC

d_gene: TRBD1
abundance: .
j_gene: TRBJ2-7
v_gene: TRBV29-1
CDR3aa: CSVQGTGGKFF
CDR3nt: TGCAGCGTCCAGGGGACAGGGGGCAAATTCTTC

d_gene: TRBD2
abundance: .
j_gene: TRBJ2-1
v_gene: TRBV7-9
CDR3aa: CASSFGAGAYNEQFF
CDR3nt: TGTGCCAGCAGCTTCGGAGCGGGGGCCTACAATGAGCAGTTCTTC

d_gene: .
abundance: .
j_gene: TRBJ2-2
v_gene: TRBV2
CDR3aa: CASRGEATNTGELFF
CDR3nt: TGTGCCAGCAGGGGTGAGGCGACGAACACCGGGGAGCTGTTTTTT

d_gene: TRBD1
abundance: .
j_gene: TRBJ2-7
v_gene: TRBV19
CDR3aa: CASSWDRGRYEQYF
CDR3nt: TGTGCCAGTAGTTGGGACAGGGGACGCTACGAGCAGTACTTC

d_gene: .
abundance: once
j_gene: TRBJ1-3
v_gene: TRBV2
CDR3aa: CASSVDRGGDTIYF
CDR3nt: TGTGCCAGCAGCGTGGACCGGGGAGGCGACACCATATATTTT

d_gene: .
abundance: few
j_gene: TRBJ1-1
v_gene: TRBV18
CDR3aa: CASSPRGDTEAFF
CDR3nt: TGTGCCAGCTCACCACGGGGGGACACTGAAGCTTTCTTT

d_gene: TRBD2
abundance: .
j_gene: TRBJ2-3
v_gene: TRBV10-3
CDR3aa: CAIGGREGSDTQYF
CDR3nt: TGTGCCATCGGGGGGCGGGAGGGGTCCGATACGCAGTATTTT

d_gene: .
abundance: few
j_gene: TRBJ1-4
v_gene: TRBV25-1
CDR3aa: CASSERGREKLFF
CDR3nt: TGTGCCAGCAGCGAACGAGGGCGTGAAAAACTGTTTTTT

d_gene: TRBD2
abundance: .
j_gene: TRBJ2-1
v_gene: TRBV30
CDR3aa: CAWSRGGRSEQFF
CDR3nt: TGTGCCTGGAGCCGGGGCGGGAGGAGTGAGCAGTTCTTC

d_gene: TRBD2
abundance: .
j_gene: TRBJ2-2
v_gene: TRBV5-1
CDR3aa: CASSSGTRHTGELFF
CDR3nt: TGCGCCAGCAGTTCCGGGACTAGACACACCGGGGAGCTGTTTTTT

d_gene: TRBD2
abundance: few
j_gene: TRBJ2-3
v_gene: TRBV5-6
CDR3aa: CASSQGLAVTDTQYF
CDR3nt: TGTGCCAGCAGCCAAGGACTAGCGGTCACAGATACGCAGTATTTT

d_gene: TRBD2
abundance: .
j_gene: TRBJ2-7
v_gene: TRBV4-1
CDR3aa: CASSQELAGYSYEQYF
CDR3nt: TGCGCCAGCAGCCAAGAACTAGCGGGTTACTCTTATGAGCAGTACTTC

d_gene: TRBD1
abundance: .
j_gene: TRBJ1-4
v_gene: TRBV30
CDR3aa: CAWRTTGPSTNEKLFF
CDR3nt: TGTGCCTGGAGGACGACAGGGCCCTCAACTAATGAAAAACTGTTTTTT

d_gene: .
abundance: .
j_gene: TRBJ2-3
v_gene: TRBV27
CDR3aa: CASSSGNTDTQYF
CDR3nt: TGTGCCAGCAGCTCCGGGAACACAGATACGCAGTATTTT

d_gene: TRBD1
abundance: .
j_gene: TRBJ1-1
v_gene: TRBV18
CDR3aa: CASSPPSRTGSEAFF
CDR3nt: TGTGCCAGCTCACCACCATCAAGGACAGGGTCTGAAGCTTTCTTT

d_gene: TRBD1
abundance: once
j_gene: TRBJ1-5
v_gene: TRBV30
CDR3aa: CACGQDSNQPQHF
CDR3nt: TGTGCCTGTGGACAGGATAGCAATCAGCCCCAGCATTTT

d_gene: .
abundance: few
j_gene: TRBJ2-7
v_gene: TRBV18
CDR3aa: CASSPEEGTGTYEQYF
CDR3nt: TGTGCCAGCTCACCCGAAGAAGGGACTGGGACCTACGAGCAGTACTTC

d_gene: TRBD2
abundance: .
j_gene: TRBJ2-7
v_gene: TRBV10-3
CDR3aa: CAISESTSRYEQYF
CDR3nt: TGTGCCATCAGTGAGTCGACTAGCAGGTACGAGCAGTACTTC

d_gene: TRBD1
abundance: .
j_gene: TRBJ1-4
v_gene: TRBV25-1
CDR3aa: CASSEPGTGREKLFF
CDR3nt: TGTGCCAGCAGTGAACCGGGGACAGGGAGAGAAAAACTGTTTTTT

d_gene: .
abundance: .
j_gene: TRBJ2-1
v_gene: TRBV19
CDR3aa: CASSQAGRSYNEQFF
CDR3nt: TGTGCCAGTAGTCAAGCGGGTCGCTCCTACAATGAGCAGTTCTTC

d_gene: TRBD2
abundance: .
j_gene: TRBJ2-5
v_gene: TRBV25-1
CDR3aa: CASRVAGGGQETQYF
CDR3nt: TGTGCCAGCAGGGTAGCGGGAGGGGGCCAAGAGACCCAGTACTTC

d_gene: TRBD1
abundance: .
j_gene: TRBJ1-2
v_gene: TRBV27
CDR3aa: CASSADRGQDYGYTF
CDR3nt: TGTGCCAGCAGTGCGGACAGGGGGCAGGACTATGGCTACACCTTC

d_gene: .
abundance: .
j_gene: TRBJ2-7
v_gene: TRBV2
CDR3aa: CASSRRAHEQYF
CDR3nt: TGTGCCAGCTCTAGGAGGGCCCACGAGCAGTACTTC

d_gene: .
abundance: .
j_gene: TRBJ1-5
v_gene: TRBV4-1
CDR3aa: CASSQNGGSNQPQHF
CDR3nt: TGCGCCAGCAGCCAAAACGGCGGTAGCAATCAGCCCCAGCATTTT

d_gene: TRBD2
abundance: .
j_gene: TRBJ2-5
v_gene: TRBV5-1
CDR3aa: CASSLGLAGAFMGETQYF
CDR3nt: TGCGCCAGCAGCTTAGGACTAGCGGGAGCTTTCATGGGGGAGACCCAGTACTTC